This TCR beta chain was documented in a study of cytomegalovirus exposure and HLA in healthy donors. Study-wide background: Approximately 83 million unique TCRs from HLA-typed donors were held in an early data release.

The CDR3 contains 17 residues. Trimming removed 1 base from V and 3 bases from J; junction bases left unmatched: 9. CDR1 and CDR2 from the germline V gene are SEHNR and FQNEAQ (reference sequence). The study ran its PCR with 60 Vbeta and 13 Jbeta primers. TCRdb's copy holds only in-frame clones and misses some; the assay was immunoSEQ multiplex PCR. The data show around 150,000 clones, around four fifths seen once. The V gene is TRBV7-9, the J gene TRBJ1-1; 9 positions match TRBD1. The receptor was isolated from a young man in good health and CMV-seropositive. The sample was PBMCs. For the CDR3, the DNA is TGTGCCAGCAGCTTAGGAGAGGGGACAGGGTCGGACACTGAAGCTTTCTTT. This sequence encodes CASSLGEGTGSDTEAFF.